The clone carrying this T cell receptor beta chain was counted only a few times. The sample belongs to a study of patients and donors after allogeneic stem cell transplantation. The CDR3 contains 14 residues. CDR1 is LNHNV and CDR2 is YYDKDF in the germline V gene (reference sequence). With V trimmed by 3 bases and J by 3 bases, 3 bases remained unmatched. TCRdb ran MiXCR on the RT-PCR reads and lists one entry per CDR3 protein. The profile shows over 350,000 distinct CDR3 sequences, 16% of them singletons. The sequence was obtained from a human donor who was either an allogeneic HSCT recipient or a stem cell or donor lymphocyte infusion donor (not recorded which). It is not recorded whose cells these are; they may come from a transplant donor. This rearrangement joins TRBV15 to TRBJ2-7, with 9 bases lining up with TRBD1. The sequenced sample was blood, either unsorted or a sorted T cell fraction (not recorded which). The CDR3: CATSRDRGIYEQYF. The CDR3 bases are TGTGCCACCAGCAGGGACAGGGGAATCTACGAGCAGTACTTC.